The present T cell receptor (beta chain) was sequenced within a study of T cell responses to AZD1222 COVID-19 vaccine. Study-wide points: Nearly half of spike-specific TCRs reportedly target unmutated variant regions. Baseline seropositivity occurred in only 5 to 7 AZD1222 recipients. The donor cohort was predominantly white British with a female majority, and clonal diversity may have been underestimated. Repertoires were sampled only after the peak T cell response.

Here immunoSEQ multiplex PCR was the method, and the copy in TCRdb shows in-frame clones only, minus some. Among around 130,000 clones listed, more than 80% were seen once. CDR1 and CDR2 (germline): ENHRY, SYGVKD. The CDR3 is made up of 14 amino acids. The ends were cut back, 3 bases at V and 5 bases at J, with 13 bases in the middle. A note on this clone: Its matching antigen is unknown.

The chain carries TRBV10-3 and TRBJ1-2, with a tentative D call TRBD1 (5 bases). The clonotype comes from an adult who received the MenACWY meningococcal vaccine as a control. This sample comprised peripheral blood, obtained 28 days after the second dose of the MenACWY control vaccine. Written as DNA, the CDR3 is TGTGCCATCAGTGAAGGGACGGCAACGTATGGCTACACCTTC. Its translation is CAISEGTATYGYTF.